Presented here are 14 T cell receptor beta chains from one specimen sequenced in a study of cytomegalovirus exposure and HLA in healthy donors (dated by TCRdb to 2016 to 2017). Library creation used the immunoSEQ multiplex PCR assay. The multiplex PCR relied on a mix of 60 forward primers for TCR Vbeta segments and 13 reverse primers for TCR Jbeta segments. This is the immuneACCESS table as TCRdb keeps it, with only in-frame sequences that have V and J called. A part of the clones is gone; compared with another copy, unresolved V genes explain less than half, and the rest is unexplained. The sample records about 160,000 clones, 60% to 80% of which are singletons. About 0.93% of the sample is taken by the ten largest. The material sequenced was PBMCs. The source is a woman in her fifties or sixties in good health and CMV-seropositive.

V is TRBV7-9 and J is TRBJ2-7, with TRBD1 identical over 7 bases. This CDR3 is built from 12 residues. The trim removed 4 bases at V and 6 bases at J, leaving 3 bases unmatched. CDR1 SEHNR and CDR2 FQNEAQ come from the germline V gene (reference sequence). CDR3 DNA sequence: TGTGCCAGCAGCTCCTCAGGGGGCGAGCAGTACTTC. Its protein is CASSSSGGEQYF.

This clone was detected only a few times. The chain uses TRBV6-1 and TRBJ1-1, with D possibly matching TRBD1 (6 bases). The CDR3 sequence is 14 residues long. Germline loops: CDR1 MNHNS, CDR2 SASEGT. Trimming shortened V by 4 bases and J by 1 base, and 10 bases separated the two germline ends. The CDR3 DNA follows: TGTGCCAGCAGTGCGTCCAGGGGGAACACTGAAGCTTTCTTT. It codes for CASSASRGNTEAFF.

This rearrangement joins TRBV5-8 to TRBJ1-6; maybe TRBD1 (6 bases). The CDR3 runs 19 residues. Germline loops: CDR1 SGHTS, CDR2 YDEGEE. V was cut by 4 bases and J by 0 bases, with 20 bases left in between. The CDR3 here is CASSLSRGRTSSYNSPLHF. The CDR3 region has the DNA TGTGCCAGCAGCCTGAGCAGGGGCCGCACTAGCTCCTATAATTCACCCCTCCACTTT.

This clone was seen once. The chain has TRBV19 and TRBJ2-3, with TRBD1 identical over 7 bases. Germline V CDR1 and CDR2: LNHDA, SQIVND (reference sequence). CDR3 length equals 15 residues. Trimming at V came to 1 base and at J to 2 bases, leaving 3 bases not matched to a gene. This CDR3 reads CASSIGDRDTDTQYF. In DNA, the CDR3 is TGTGCCAGTAGTATAGGGGACAGAGACACAGATACGCAGTATTTT. Complete variable domain (other parts from reference TRBV19 and TRBJ2-3): DGGITQSPKYLFRKEGQNVTLSCEQNLNHDAMYWYRQDPGQGLRLIYYSQIVNDFQKGDIAEGYSVSREKKESFPLTVTSAQKNPTAFYLCASSIGDRDTDTQYFGPGTRLTVL.

The chain uses TRBV6-5 and TRBJ1-1, with D unresolved. The CDR3 runs to 14 residues. Germline CDR1 MNHEY, CDR2 SVGAGI. V gave up 10 bases and J gave up 1 base, with 16 bases separating them. CDR3: CATEAPGENTEAFF. The CDR3, as DNA: TGTGCCACCGAGGCCCCGGGTGAGAACACTGAAGCTTTCTTT.

The rearrangement uses TRBV7-8 and TRBJ2-3; perhaps TRBD1 as D (6 bases). This CDR3 is 14 amino acids long. V lost 3 bases and J lost 6, with 13 bases in between. Per germline, CDR1 SGHVS and CDR2 FQNEAQ. The CDR3 here is CASSLWDKGDTQYF. The CDR3 nucleotides are TGTGCCAGCAGCTTGTGGGACAAAGGGGATACGCAGTATTTT.

The chain is built from TRBV9 and TRBJ2-5; 7 bases agree with TRBD2. V lost 4 bases and J lost 5; bases outside the gene matches: 11. The length of the CDR3 is 15 residues. Germline CDR1 reads SGDLS; CDR2 reads YYNGEE. CDR3 in DNA: TGTGCCAGCAGCCCAGGACACACCGGGGGGGAGACCCAGTACTTC. It codes for CASSPGHTGGETQYF.

The V and J genes are TRBV7-9 and TRBJ1-6, with TRBD1 as a possible D gene (5 bases). There are 14 residues in the CDR3. The V gene's germline CDR1 is SEHNR and CDR2 FQNEAQ (reference sequence). Trimming took 4 bases from V and 6 from J, leaving 10 bases between them. CDR3 sequence: CASSSGLINSPLHF. The DNA of the CDR3 is TGTGCCAGCAGCTCGGGACTGATTAATTCACCCCTCCACTTT.

This clone showed up just once. V and J are TRBV9 and TRBJ2-1; 13 bases align to TRBD2. This CDR3 region has 15 residues. With 4 bases clipped from V and 7 bases from J, the junction kept 5 bases outside the gene matches. Germline CDR1 reads SGDLS; CDR2 reads YYNGEE. The CDR3 here is CASSSGGLAGNEQFF. CDR3 nucleotide sequence: TGTGCCAGCAGCTCAGGGGGACTAGCGGGAAATGAGCAGTTCTTC. The whole variable domain, filled in from reference TRBV9 and TRBJ2-1, reads DSGVTQTPKHLITATGQRVTLRCSPRSGDLSVYWYQQSLDQGLQFLIQYYNGEERAKGNILERFSAQQFPDLHSELNLSSLELGDSALYFCASSSGGLAGNEQFFGPGTRLTVL.

V and J are TRBV10-3 and TRBJ1-5; possibly TRBD1 for D (5 bases). The V and J ends lost 3 bases and 6 bases respectively, with 21 bases between them. Germline CDR1 and CDR2: ENHRY and SYGVKD. CDR3 length equals 17 residues. The CDR3: CAISDSRLGQGSQPQHF. The CDR3 nucleotides are TGTGCCATCAGTGACTCTCGTCTAGGGCAGGGAAGTCAGCCCCAGCATTTT.

V is TRBV7-2 and J is TRBJ2-1; 7 nucleotides line up with TRBD2. Trimming took 5 bases from V and 9 from J; bases not matched to a gene: 7. The germline gives CDR1 SGHTA, CDR2 FQGNSA. This CDR3 is built from 13 residues. CDR3 in DNA: TGTGCCAGCAGCGGCCGAGTAGCGGGTGAGCAGTTCTTC. Translated: CASSGRVAGEQFF.

The chain employs TRBV9 and TRBJ2-5; the D is unclear. Trimming took 1 base from V and 5 from J, leaving 12 bases between them. Per germline, CDR1 SGDLS and CDR2 YYNGEE. This CDR3 contains 14 residues. The CDR3 region is CASSVRSTEETQYF. DNA for the CDR3: TGTGCCAGCAGCGTACGGTCCACAGAGGAGACCCAGTACTTC.

V gene TRBV4-3 combines with J gene TRBJ2-2; no clear D. CDR1 is LGHNA, CDR2 YSLEER, per germline. Trimming cost V 0 bases and J 3 bases, with 11 bases left between them. This CDR3 spans 16 amino acids. CDR3 protein: CASSQDHSSYTGELFF. The CDR3 bases are TGCGCCAGCAGCCAAGATCACAGCTCGTACACCGGGGAGCTGTTTTTT.

This clone turned up a few times. The chain combines TRBV19 with TRBJ1-5, with TRBD1 matching over 7 bases. In germline, CDR1 is LNHDA, CDR2 SQIVND (reference sequence). V gave up 6 bases and J gave up 5 bases; unmatched junction bases: 13. The CDR3 is 16 residues long. This CDR3 is CASRDPTGQRDQPQHF. DNA for the CDR3: TGTGCCAGTAGGGACCCGACAGGGCAGAGGGATCAGCCCCAGCATTTT.